The next 31 T cell receptor beta chains were all read from a single sample in a study of human thymus T cells. Measured with immunoSEQ multiplex PCR; TCRdb has only the in-frame clones, and not every one. The sample records tens of thousands of clones, nearly 98% being singletons. Resected material from corrective heart surgery provided the thymus tissue analysed. Material: thymus tissue. Source of these receptors: a boy in the first two years of life with a congenital heart defect but otherwise immunologically healthy.

V usage is TRBV27 and J usage is TRBJ1-6; the match to TRBD1 covers 9 bases. CDR3 length: 20 residues. V was pared by 7 bases and J by 0 bases, with 16 bases of the junction left unmatched. Germline V CDR1 and CDR2: MNHEY, SMNVEV (reference sequence). CDR3 nucleotides: TGTGCCAGCACCTCTCGGTCGGGGACAGGGTTAAGCTCCTATAATTCACCCCTCCACTTT. Amino acids: CASTSRSGTGLSSYNSPLHF.

This chain connects TRBV19 to TRBJ1-5; TRBD1 agrees at 7 bases. The V segment lost 1 base and the J segment 4 bases; nucleotides outside the gene matches: 4. Germline-derived CDR1 and CDR2 are LNHDA and SQIVND (reference sequence). The CDR3 contains 15 residues. CDR3 nucleotides: TGTGCCAGTAGTATAGCGGGACAGCTTAATCAGCCCCAGCATTTT. As protein: CASSIAGQLNQPQHF.

The genes are TRBV19 and TRBJ1-1; no clear D. The CDR3 runs 14 residues. With 3 bases removed from V and 0 bases from J, the gap between germline ends came to 8 bases. Germline lookup yields CDR1 LNHDA and CDR2 SQIVND (reference sequence). This CDR3 reads CASSIPAMNTEAFF. The CDR3 DNA reads as TGTGCCAGTAGTATTCCCGCTATGAACACTGAAGCTTTCTTT.

In DNA, the CDR3 is TGTGCCAGCAGCTTAATAGAAGCGGGGGTGAACTCGTCCTACAATGAGCAGTTCTTC. Amino acids: CASSLIEAGVNSSYNEQFF. The J gene is TRBJ2-1, the V gene TRBV7-3; 8 nucleotides agree with TRBD2. The V gene end was trimmed by 1 base and the J gene end by 1 base; junction bases not matched to a gene: 12. CDR3 length equals 19 residues. Germline V lookup: CDR1 SGHTA, CDR2 FQGTGA.

V and J are TRBV5-1 and TRBJ2-3; tentative D call: TRBD2 (6 bases). The CDR3 totals 14 residues. Germline assignment: CDR1 SGHRS and CDR2 YFSETQ. V dropped 4 bases and J dropped 0 bases, with 9 bases sitting between them. The CDR3 sequence: CASSPSGSTDTQYF. The CDR3 DNA sequence: TGCGCCAGCAGCCCAAGCGGGAGCACAGATACGCAGTATTTT. Full variable domain (missing parts from reference TRBV5-1 and TRBJ2-3): KAGVTQTPRYLIKTRGQQVTLSCSPISGHRSVSWYQQTPGQGLQFLFEYFSETQRNKGNFPGRFSGRQFSNSRSEMNVSTLELGDSALYLCASSPSGSTDTQYFGPGTRLTVL.

J is TRBJ2-3 and V is TRBV5-6; the D gene is possibly TRBD2 (7 bases). Between the trimmed V and J ends, which lost 0 bases and 1 base, there was a span of 18 bases. Germline loops: CDR1 SGHDT, CDR2 YYEEEE. The CDR3 runs 18 residues. CDR3 bases: TGTGCCAGCAGCTTGGCGGGGGGCGCAGCATTAGGCACAGATACGCAGTATTTT. Protein sequence: CASSLAGGAALGTDTQYF. The full variable domain, in which reference TRBV5-6 and TRBJ2-3 provide the parts outside the CDR3, is DAGVTQSPTHLIKTRGQQVTLRCSPKSGHDTVSWYQQALGQGPQFIFQYYEEEERQRGNFPDRFSGHQFPNYSSELNVNALLLGDSALYLCASSLAGGAALGTDTQYFGPGTRLTVL.

This chain connects TRBV7-9 to TRBJ1-3; 8 bases are shared with TRBD1. The CDR3 length is 16 residues. The germline V gene encodes CDR1 SEHNR and CDR2 FQNEAQ (reference sequence). J was trimmed by 4 bases and V by 4 bases; bases with no gene match: 9. The CDR3 bases are TGTGCCAGCAGCTCCCTCAGACAGGGGTGCGGAAACACCATATATTTT. Amino acid sequence: CASSSLRQGCGNTIYF.

The sample holds one count of this clone. V usage is TRBV9 and J usage is TRBJ1-1, with D perhaps matching TRBD1 (5 bases). CDR3 length equals 18 residues. Trimming pared 4 bases from V and 4 bases from J, leaving 26 bases between. Per germline, CDR1 SGDLS and CDR2 YYNGEE. CDR3 residues: CASSPYSQGGVRGTEAFF. The CDR3 region has the DNA TGTGCCAGCAGCCCATACTCCCAGGGAGGGGTTAGGGGCACTGAAGCTTTCTTT. Filled out from reference TRBV9 and TRBJ1-1, the complete variable domain reads DSGVTQTPKHLITATGQRVTLRCSPRSGDLSVYWYQQSLDQGLQFLIQYYNGEERAKGNILERFSAQQFPDLHSELNLSSLELGDSALYFCASSPYSQGGVRGTEAFFGQGTRLTVV.

This clone was seen only a few times. The chain employs TRBV12-5 and TRBJ1-2; a weak D match, TRBD1 (6 bases). Per germline, CDR1 LGHNT and CDR2 FRNRAP. V was clipped by 3 bases and J by 8 bases, with 13 bases between them. This CDR3 is built from 13 residues. The DNA for the CDR3 is TGTGCTAGTGGTTTAGGGGGGCAGGGCGGCTACACCTTC. Translating gives CASGLGGQGGYTF.

The gene calls are TRBV27 and TRBJ2-2, with D possibly TRBD2 on 6 matching bases. CDR1 is MNHEY, CDR2 SMNVEV, per germline (reference sequence). The CDR3 covers 16 residues. V was shortened by 5 bases and J by 3 bases, with 16 bases between the two germline ends. CDR3 amino acids: CASSPLGGKDTGELFF. In nucleotides, the CDR3 is TGTGCCAGCAGTCCCCTGGGGGGAAAGGACACCGGGGAGCTGTTTTTT.

This rearrangement joins TRBV7-9 to TRBJ1-5; TRBD1 aligns across 10 bases. Looked up from germline, CDR1 is SEHNR and CDR2 is FQNEAQ (reference sequence). V was clipped by 5 bases and J by 1 base; unmatched bases: 5. The CDR3 length is 16 residues. The CDR3 loop reads CASSVDRGLSNQPQHF. The CDR3 bases are TGTGCCAGCAGCGTAGACAGGGGGCTAAGCAATCAGCCCCAGCATTTT.

This clone was counted once. The chain carries TRBV18 and TRBJ2-5; no definite D call. With 2 bases removed from V and 3 bases from J, the gap between germline ends came to 7 bases. This CDR3 is built from 13 residues. Germline CDR1 reads KGHSH; CDR2 reads LQKENI. CDR3 protein: CASSPGQKETQYF. The CDR3, as DNA: TGTGCCAGCTCACCAGGGCAGAAAGAGACCCAGTACTTC.

The V and J genes are TRBV14 and TRBJ2-7, with a weak D call TRBD1 (5 bases). The CDR3 runs to 17 residues. Germline V gives CDR1 SGHDN, CDR2 FVKESK. Trimming shortened V by 2 bases and J by 3 bases, and 20 bases separated the two germline ends. The CDR3 loop reads CASSQLKRAGRYYEQYF. In DNA form, the CDR3 reads TGTGCCAGCAGCCAACTCAAACGGGCAGGGCGCTACTACGAGCAGTACTTC. The full variable domain, in which reference TRBV14 and TRBJ2-7 provide the parts outside the CDR3, is EAGVTQFPSHSVIEKGQTVTLRCDPISGHDNLYWYRRVMGKEIKFLLHFVKESKQDESGMPNNRFLAERTGGTYSTLKVQPAELEDSGVYFCASSQLKRAGRYYEQYFGPGTRLTVT.

J is TRBJ2-1 and V is TRBV11-2; no definite D call. The CDR3 has 17 residues. Trimming left V 1 base short and J 1 base short, with 14 bases between. Germline CDR1 SGHAT, CDR2 FQNNGV. CDR3 loop: CASSLVPVSLSYNEQFF. The CDR3 DNA follows: TGTGCCAGCAGCTTAGTGCCAGTGTCCTTATCCTACAATGAGCAGTTCTTC.

The V call is TRBV6-4, the J call TRBJ1-6, with TRBD1 matching over 8 bases. CDR1 and CDR2 from the germline V gene are MRHNA and SNTAGT. After removal of 8 bases from V and 2 bases from J, the junction contained 17 bases not matched to a gene. The CDR3 is 19 amino acids. CDR3 nucleotide sequence: TGTGCCAGCCCTTCCGCCAGGGGGCCCTACACCCCCTATAATTCACCCCTCCACTTT. This codes for CASPSARGPYTPYNSPLHF.

The V and J genes are TRBV18 and TRBJ1-1; 10 nucleotides agree with TRBD1. The CDR3 sequence is 17 residues long. Trimming cost V 3 bases and J 0 bases; bases outside gene matches: 7. Germline lookup yields CDR1 KGHSH and CDR2 LQKENI. Written as DNA, the CDR3 is TGTGCCAGCTCACCTCCGGGACAGGGGCCCCTGAACACTGAAGCTTTCTTT. This sequence encodes CASSPPGQGPLNTEAFF.

V is TRBV15 and J is TRBJ2-1; maybe TRBD2 (5 bases). Deletions cut 8 bases from V and 5 bases from J, with 13 bases between. Looked up from germline, CDR1 is LNHNV and CDR2 is YYDKDF (reference sequence). CDR3 length: 13 residues. The CDR3 protein is CATSPSSHNEQFF. CDR3 nucleotide sequence: TGTGCCACCTCCCCTAGCTCTCACAATGAGCAGTTCTTC.

The chain is built from TRBV28 and TRBJ2-5; D perhaps matches TRBD1 (5 bases). This CDR3 spans 13 amino acids. Deletions cut 3 bases from V and 1 base from J, with 6 bases between. Germline CDR1 reads MDHEN; CDR2 reads SYDVKM. The CDR3 coding sequence is TGTGCCAGCAGTTTCGACAGCCAAGAGACCCAGTACTTC. Protein product: CASSFDSQETQYF.

J is TRBJ2-7 and V is TRBV27; 10 nucleotides agree with TRBD1. The CDR3 has 17 amino acids. V gave up 7 bases and J gave up 3 bases; unmatched junction bases: 15. Germline V gene lookup returns CDR1 MNHEY and CDR2 SMNVEV (reference sequence). The CDR3 coding sequence is TGTGCCAGCAAACACTCCCCCCACCGGGACAGGGGCTACGAGCAGTACTTC. Translated: CASKHSPHRDRGYEQYF.

The V call is TRBV4-1, the J call TRBJ2-6; TRBD1 is a possible D gene (7 bases). In germline, CDR1 is MGHRA, CDR2 YSYEKL. The CDR3 extends over 18 amino acids. Trimming took 0 bases from V and 0 from J, leaving 12 bases between them. CDR3 coding DNA: TGCGCCAGCAGCCAAGATGACAGGGAGGTCTCTGGGGCCAACGTCCTGACTTTC. Translation: CASSQDDREVSGANVLTF.

The CDR3 spells CASSFDRANTEAFF. The CDR3 DNA reads as TGTGCCAGTAGTTTCGACAGGGCGAACACTGAAGCTTTCTTT. The chain couples TRBV19 to TRBJ1-1, with 7 positions matching TRBD1. Germline-derived CDR1 and CDR2 are LNHDA and SQIVND (reference sequence). This CDR3 comprises 14 residues. After removal of 5 bases from V and 1 base from J, the junction contained 4 bases not matched to a gene.

The chain recombines TRBV11-1 with TRBJ2-7, with D perhaps given as TRBD1 or TRBD2 (5 bases each). The CDR3 is 14 residues long. The V end was cut by 5 bases, the J end by 3 bases, with 14 bases between. Germline V gene lookup returns CDR1 SGHAT and CDR2 FQDESV (reference sequence). This CDR3 reads CASSPPGRYYEQYF. CDR3 sequence (DNA): TGTGCCAGCAGCCCCCCGGGACGATACTACGAGCAGTACTTC.

The gene calls are TRBV27 and TRBJ1-2; TRBD1 is a possible D gene (6 bases). This CDR3 has 14 residues. Trimming cost V 1 base and J 8 bases, with 14 bases left between them. CDR1 is MNHEY, CDR2 SMNVEV, per germline (reference sequence). The CDR3: CASSLYPDRGGYTF. The CDR3 DNA follows: TGTGCCAGCAGTTTATACCCGGACAGAGGGGGCTACACCTTC.

This CDR3 reads CASSYGEGTSYEQYF. CDR3 sequence (DNA): TGTGCCAGCAGTTACGGAGAGGGAACCTCCTACGAGCAGTACTTC. The rearrangement joins TRBV6-5 to TRBJ2-7, with D possibly being TRBD2 (5 bases). CDR3 length: 15 residues. Trimming removed 2 bases at V and 0 bases at J, with 11 bases between. In germline, CDR1 is MNHEY, CDR2 SVGAGI.

This chain connects TRBV29-1 to TRBJ2-1, with D maybe TRBD2 (6 bases). CDR1 and CDR2 from the germline V gene are SQVTM and ANQGSEA. V lost 5 bases to trimming and J lost 3 bases, with 23 bases between them. The length of the CDR3 is 17 residues. This chain's CDR3 is CSVSSEILLSLYNEQFF. The CDR3 region has the DNA TGCAGCGTTTCTAGCGAAATTCTACTGAGCCTCTACAATGAGCAGTTCTTC.

This clone was seen just once. This chain connects TRBV15 to TRBJ1-5; 9 bases agree with TRBD1. The V and J ends lost 3 bases and 6 bases, in that order; junction bases with no gene match: 12. The germline gives CDR1 LNHNV, CDR2 YYDKDF (reference sequence). CDR3 length: 17 amino acids. The CDR3 nucleotides read TGTGCCACCAGCAGGAGGTACAGGGGGCTAAGTAGTCAGCCCCAGCATTTT. Protein: CATSRRYRGLSSQPQHF.

The V and J genes are TRBV6-1 and TRBJ2-5; D ambiguous. This CDR3 region has 12 residues. The germline V gene encodes CDR1 MNHNS and CDR2 SASEGT. Trimming removed 6 bases from V and 3 bases from J, with 8 bases in between. CDR3: CASRHPEETQYF. CDR3 DNA sequence: TGTGCCAGCAGGCATCCCGAAGAGACCCAGTACTTC.

The V and J genes are TRBV10-2 and TRBJ2-7; D remains unclear. Germline V lookup: CDR1 WSHSY, CDR2 SAAADI. V was pared by 4 bases and J by 3 bases, with 13 bases between. The CDR3 spans 14 residues. DNA for the CDR3: TGCGCCAGCAGTGGAGCCCTATCCATCTACGAGCAGTACTTC. It yields the protein CASSGALSIYEQYF.

This clone was detected a few times. The chain is built from TRBV2 and TRBJ1-3; D not certain. With 5 bases removed from V and 0 bases from J, the gap between germline ends came to 8 bases. The CDR3 has 14 amino acids. Germline CDR1 is SNHLY and CDR2 is FYNNEI. In DNA form, the CDR3 reads TGTGCCAGCAGTCAGGCTCGCTCTGGAAACACCATATATTTT. As protein: CASSQARSGNTIYF.

This sequence joins TRBV5-4 and TRBJ2-7, with 7 bases matching TRBD2. After removal of 0 bases from V and 2 bases from J, the junction contained 11 bases not matched to a gene. Germline V gives CDR1 SGHNT, CDR2 YYREEE (reference sequence). This CDR3 spans 17 amino acids. The DNA of the CDR3 is TGTGCCAGCAGCTTGGGGCCGGGTCCGGGAGGTCCCTACGAGCAGTACTTC. It specifies CASSLGPGPGGPYEQYF.

The genes are TRBV19 and TRBJ2-1, with a tentative D call TRBD1 (5 bases). Germline lookup yields CDR1 LNHDA and CDR2 SQIVND (reference sequence). V shed 7 bases and J shed 1 base, with 20 bases lying between them. The CDR3 spans 17 residues. The CDR3 region is CASTTPSTANSYNEQFF. CDR3 DNA sequence: TGTGCCAGTACCACCCCGTCGACAGCCAATTCCTACAATGAGCAGTTCTTC. The full variable domain, in which reference TRBV19 and TRBJ2-1 provide the parts outside the CDR3, is DGGITQSPKYLFRKEGQNVTLSCEQNLNHDAMYWYRQDPGQGLRLIYYSQIVNDFQKGDIAEGYSVSREKKESFPLTVTSAQKNPTAFYLCASTTPSTANSYNEQFFGPGTRLTVL.